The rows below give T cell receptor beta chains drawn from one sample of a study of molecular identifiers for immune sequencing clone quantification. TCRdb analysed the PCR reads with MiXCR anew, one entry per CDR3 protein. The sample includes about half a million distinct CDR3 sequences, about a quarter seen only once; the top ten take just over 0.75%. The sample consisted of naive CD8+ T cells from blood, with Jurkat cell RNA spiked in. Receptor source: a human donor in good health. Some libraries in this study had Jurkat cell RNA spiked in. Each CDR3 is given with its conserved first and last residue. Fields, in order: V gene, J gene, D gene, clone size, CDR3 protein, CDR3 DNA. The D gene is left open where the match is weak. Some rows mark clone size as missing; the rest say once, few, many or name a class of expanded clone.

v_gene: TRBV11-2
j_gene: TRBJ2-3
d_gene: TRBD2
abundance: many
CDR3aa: CASSSLAGAFTDTQYF
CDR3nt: TGTGCCAGCAGCTCCCTAGCGGGAGCTTTCACAGATACGCAGTATTTT

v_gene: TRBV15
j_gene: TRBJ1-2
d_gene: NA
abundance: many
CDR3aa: CATSRVQFPGYTF
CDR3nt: TGTGCCACCAGCAGAGTCCAGTTCCCTGGCTACACCTTC

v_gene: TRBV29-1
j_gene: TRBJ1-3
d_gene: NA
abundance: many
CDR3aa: CSVGGAPSLSGNTIYF
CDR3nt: TGCAGCGTTGGGGGGGCACCTAGCCTCTCTGGAAACACCATATATTTT

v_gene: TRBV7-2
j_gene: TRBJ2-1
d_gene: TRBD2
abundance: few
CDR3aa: CASSLHGLAGGLGSEQFF
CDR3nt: TGTGCCAGCAGCCTCCACGGACTAGCGGGGGGCCTAGGGAGTGAGCAGTTCTTC

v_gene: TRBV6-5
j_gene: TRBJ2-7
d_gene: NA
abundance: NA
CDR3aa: CASSSLPHYEQYF
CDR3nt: TGTGCCAGCAGTTCCCTCCCACACTACGAGCAGTACTTC

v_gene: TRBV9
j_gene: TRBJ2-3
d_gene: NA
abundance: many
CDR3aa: CASSFDWVGTDTQYF
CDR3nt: TGTGCCAGCAGCTTCGACTGGGTAGGCACAGATACGCAGTATTTT

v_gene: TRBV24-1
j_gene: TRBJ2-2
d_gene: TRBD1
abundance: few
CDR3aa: CATSDDRGVSLAGELFF
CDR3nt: TGTGCCACCAGTGATGACAGGGGCGTGTCGCTCGCCGGGGAGCTGTTTTTT

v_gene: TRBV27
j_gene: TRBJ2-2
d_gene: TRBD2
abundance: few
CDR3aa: CASSITSGSTGELFF
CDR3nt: TGTGCCAGCAGTATCACTAGCGGGAGCACCGGGGAGCTGTTTTTT

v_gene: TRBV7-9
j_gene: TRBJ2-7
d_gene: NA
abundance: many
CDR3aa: CASRASGDEQYF
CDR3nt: TGTGCCAGCAGGGCATCAGGGGACGAGCAGTACTTC

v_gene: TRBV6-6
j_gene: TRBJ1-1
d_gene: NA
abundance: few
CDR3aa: CASSYVENTEAFF
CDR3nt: TGTGCCAGCAGTTACGTGGAGAACACTGAAGCTTTCTTT

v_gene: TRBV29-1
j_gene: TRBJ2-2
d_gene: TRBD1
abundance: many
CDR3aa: CSVQGGTGNTGELFF
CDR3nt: TGCAGCGTTCAAGGTGGGACAGGGAACACCGGGGAGCTGTTTTTT

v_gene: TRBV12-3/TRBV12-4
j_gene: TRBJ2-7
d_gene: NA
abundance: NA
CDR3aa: CASSSSGPIEQYF
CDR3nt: TGTGCCAGCAGCTCAAGCGGCCCGATCGAGCAGTACTTC

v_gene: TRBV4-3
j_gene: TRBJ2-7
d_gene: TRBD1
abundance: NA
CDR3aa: CASSQMDRGRYEQYF
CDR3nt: TGCGCCAGCAGCCAAATGGACAGGGGAAGGTACGAGCAGTACTTC

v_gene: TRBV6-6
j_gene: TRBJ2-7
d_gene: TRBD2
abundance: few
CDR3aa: CASSYVGLAIEQYF
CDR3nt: TGTGCCAGCAGTTACGTTGGACTAGCGATCGAGCAGTACTTC

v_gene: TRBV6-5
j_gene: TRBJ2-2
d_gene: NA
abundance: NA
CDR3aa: CTSSYQQGGELFF
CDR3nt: TGTACCAGCAGTTACCAACAAGGCGGGGAGCTGTTTTTT

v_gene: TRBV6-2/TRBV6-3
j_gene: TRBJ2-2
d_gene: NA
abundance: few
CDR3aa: CASISGTQLTGELFF
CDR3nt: TGTGCCAGCATCTCCGGGACACAATTAACCGGGGAGCTGTTTTTT

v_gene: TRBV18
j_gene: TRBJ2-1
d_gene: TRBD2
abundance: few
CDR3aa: CASSPHGRQLGLAFVNEQFF
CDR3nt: TGTGCCAGCTCACCACACGGCCGGCAGCTCGGACTAGCTTTCGTCAATGAGCAGTTCTTC

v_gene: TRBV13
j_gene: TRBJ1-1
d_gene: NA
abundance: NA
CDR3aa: CASSLRGGRNAGAFF
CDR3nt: TGTGCCAGCAGCCTCCGGGGAGGGAGGAATGCTGGAGCTTTCTTT

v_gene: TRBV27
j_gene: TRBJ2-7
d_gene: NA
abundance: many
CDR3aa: CASSLSSEQYF
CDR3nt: TGTGCCAGCAGTTTAAGTTCCGAGCAGTACTTC

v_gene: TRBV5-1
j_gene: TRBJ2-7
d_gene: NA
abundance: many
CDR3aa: CASSLEATSYEQYF
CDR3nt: TGCGCCAGCAGCTTGGAGGCAACTTCCTACGAGCAGTACTTC

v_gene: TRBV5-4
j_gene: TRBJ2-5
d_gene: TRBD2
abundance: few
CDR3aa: CASSLRAGGPETQYF
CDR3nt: TGTGCCAGCAGCTTGCGAGCGGGAGGCCCGGAGACCCAGTACTTC

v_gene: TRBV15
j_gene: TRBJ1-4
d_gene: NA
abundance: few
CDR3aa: CATSSRDWINEKLFF
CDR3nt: TGTGCCACCAGCAGCCGGGACTGGATTAATGAAAAACTGTTTTTT

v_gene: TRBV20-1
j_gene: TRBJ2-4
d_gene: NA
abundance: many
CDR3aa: CSAYQGTKNIQYF
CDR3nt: TGCAGTGCTTACCAGGGTACCAAAAACATTCAGTACTTC

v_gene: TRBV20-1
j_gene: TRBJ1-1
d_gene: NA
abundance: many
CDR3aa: CSAKNIDRSNTEAFF
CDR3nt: TGCAGTGCTAAAAATATTGACAGGAGTAACACTGAAGCTTTCTTT

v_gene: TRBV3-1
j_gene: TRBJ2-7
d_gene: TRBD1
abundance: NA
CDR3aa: CASSLSWDSFYEQYF
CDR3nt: TGTGCCAGCAGCCTTTCTTGGGACAGTTTCTACGAGCAGTACTTC

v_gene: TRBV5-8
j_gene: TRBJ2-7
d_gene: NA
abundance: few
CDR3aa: CASSNRSKSDPYEQYF
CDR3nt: TGTGCCAGCAGCAACCGCTCGAAGTCGGACCCCTACGAGCAGTACTTC

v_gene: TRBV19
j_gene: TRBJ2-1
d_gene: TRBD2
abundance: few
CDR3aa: CASTIGGGRRDEQFF
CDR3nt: TGTGCCAGTACCATCGGGGGAGGGCGTCGGGATGAGCAGTTCTTC

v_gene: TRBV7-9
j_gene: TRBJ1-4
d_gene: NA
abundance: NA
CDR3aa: CASSSPSRQEKLFF
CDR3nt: TGTGCCAGCAGCTCCCCTTCAAGGCAGGAAAAACTGTTTTTT

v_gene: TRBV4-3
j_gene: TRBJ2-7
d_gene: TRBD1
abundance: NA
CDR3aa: CASSQNDRGVYEQYF
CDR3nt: TGCGCCAGCAGCCAAAACGACAGGGGGGTCTACGAGCAGTACTTC

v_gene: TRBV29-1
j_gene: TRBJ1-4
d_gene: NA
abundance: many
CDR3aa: CSVQTGMGNEKLFF
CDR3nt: TGCAGCGTCCAAACAGGGATGGGGAATGAAAAACTGTTTTTT

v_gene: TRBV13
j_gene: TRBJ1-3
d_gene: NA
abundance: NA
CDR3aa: CASSSPSGTTIYF
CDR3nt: TGTGCCAGCAGCTCTCCCTCTGGAACCACCATATATTTT

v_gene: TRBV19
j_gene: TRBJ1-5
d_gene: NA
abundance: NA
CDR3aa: CASSPTSSYQPQHF
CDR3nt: TGTGCCAGTAGCCCGACATCTTCTTATCAGCCCCAGCATTTT

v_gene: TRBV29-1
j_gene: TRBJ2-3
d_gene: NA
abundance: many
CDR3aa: CSVEDPEIGTDTQYF
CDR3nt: TGCAGCGTTGAAGATCCGGAGATCGGGACAGATACGCAGTATTTT

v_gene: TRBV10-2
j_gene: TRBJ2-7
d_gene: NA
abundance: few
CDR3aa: CASSESFAGALYEQYF
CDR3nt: TGCGCCAGCAGTGAGTCCTTCGCAGGGGCCCTCTACGAGCAGTACTTC

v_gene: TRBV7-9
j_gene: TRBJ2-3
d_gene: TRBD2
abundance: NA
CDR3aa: CASSFHTSVGTDTHYF
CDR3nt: TGTGCCAGCAGCTTTCACACTAGCGTAGGCACAGATACGCACTATTTT

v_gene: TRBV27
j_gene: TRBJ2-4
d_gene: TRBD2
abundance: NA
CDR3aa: CASSSPAGEAKNIQYF
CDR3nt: TGTGCCAGCAGTTCCCCAGCGGGGGAGGCCAAAAACATTCAGTACTTC

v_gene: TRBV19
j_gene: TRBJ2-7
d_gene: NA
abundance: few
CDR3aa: CASSPAWGSYEQYF
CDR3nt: TGTGCCAGTAGTCCTGCTTGGGGGTCCTACGAGCAGTACTTC

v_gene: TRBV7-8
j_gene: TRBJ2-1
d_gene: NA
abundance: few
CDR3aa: CASSLILARDNEQFF
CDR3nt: TGTGCCAGCAGCCTAATACTAGCAAGGGACAATGAGCAGTTCTTC

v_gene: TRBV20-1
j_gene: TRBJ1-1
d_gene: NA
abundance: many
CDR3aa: CSAREDPRGTEAFF
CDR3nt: TGCAGTGCTAGAGAGGACCCGCGGGGGACTGAAGCTTTCTTT

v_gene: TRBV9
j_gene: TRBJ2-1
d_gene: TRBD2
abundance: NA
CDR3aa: CASSPGTSGSRYNEQFF
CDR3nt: TGTGCCAGCAGCCCTGGGACTAGCGGGAGTAGGTACAATGAGCAGTTCTTC

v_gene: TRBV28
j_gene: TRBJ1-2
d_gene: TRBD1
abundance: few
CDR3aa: CASSFKTGTIYGYTF
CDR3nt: TGTGCCAGCAGTTTCAAGACAGGGACCATTTATGGCTACACCTTC

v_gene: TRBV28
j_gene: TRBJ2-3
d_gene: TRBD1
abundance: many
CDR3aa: CASSPPDRGLPDTQYF
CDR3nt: TGTGCCAGCAGTCCGCCGGACAGGGGGCTGCCAGATACGCAGTATTTT